This T cell receptor (beta chain) was sequenced in a study of blood T cell repertoires in COVID-19. Study at large: From T cells, B-cell-depleted T cells, or PBMCs came the material, which was cDNA or gDNA.

The V gene's germline CDR1 is LGHDT and CDR2 YNNKEL (reference sequence). The CDR3 is made up of 14 amino acids. The V and J ends lost 4 bases and 4 bases respectively, with 10 bases between them. The repertoire was sequenced with immunoSEQ multiplex PCR; TCRdb's copy has only in-frame clones and lacks some. The sample lists about 280,000 clones, 70% to 90% seen once, with around 13% in the top ten. Followed over time, Seattle patients had been enrolled while infection was active. The origin of this receptor is a woman aged 70 to 79 with COVID-19, enrolled during active disease. The chain uses TRBV3-1 (or the pseudogene TRBV3-2) and TRBJ2-2; D is possibly TRBD2 (7 bases). The material sequenced was peripheral blood. DNA of the CDR3: TGTGCCAGCAGCCTCCGGGGGGCCACCGGGGAGCTGTTTTTT. This translates into CASSLRGATGELFF.